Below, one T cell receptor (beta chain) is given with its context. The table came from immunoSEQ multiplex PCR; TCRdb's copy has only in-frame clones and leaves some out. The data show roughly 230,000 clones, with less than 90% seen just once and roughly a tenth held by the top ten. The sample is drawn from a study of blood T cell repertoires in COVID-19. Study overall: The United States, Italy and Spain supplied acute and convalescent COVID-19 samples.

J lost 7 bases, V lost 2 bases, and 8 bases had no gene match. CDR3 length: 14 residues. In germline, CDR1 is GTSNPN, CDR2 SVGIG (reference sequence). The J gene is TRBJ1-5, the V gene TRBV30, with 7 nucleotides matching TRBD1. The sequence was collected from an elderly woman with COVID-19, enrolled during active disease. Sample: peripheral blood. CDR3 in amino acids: CAWSTRQGGQPQHF. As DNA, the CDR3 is TGTGCCTGGAGTACTAGACAGGGAGGCCAGCCCCAGCATTTT.